This TCR beta chain was observed in a study of T cells in Graves' hyperthyroidism and ophthalmopathy. Template material for amplifying TCR beta CDR3 regions consisted of RNA transcripts. The TCR CDR3 first-round RT-PCR relied on the HTBI primer set. TCRdb itself ran the multiplex PCR reads through MiXCR, one entry per CDR3 protein. The data contain 360,000 or so distinct CDR3 sequences, about a sixth of them seen just once; the ten biggest clones take up 15% to 17%. On this clonotype: This could be a read error, since a much larger clone is one nucleotide away.

Trimming took 0 bases from V and 5 from J; bases not matched to a gene: 9. Germline CDR1 GTSNPN, CDR2 SVGIG (reference sequence). This CDR3 has 18 residues. Sequencing was carried out using blood. J is TRBJ2-2 and V is TRBV30; 13 bases agree with TRBD2. The clonotype originates from a woman aged 40-49 years with Graves' ophthalmopathy. CDR3 region: CAWSVFKGTSGMTGELFF. CDR3 bases: TGTGCCTGGAGTGTTTTTAAGGGGACTAGCGGGATGACCGGGGAGCTGTTTTTT.